These 14 T cell receptor beta chains share one sample of origin, sequenced in a study of control samples from healthy donors and cancer patients (dated by TCRdb to between 2020 and 2021). The library was obtained by the immunoSEQ multiplex PCR assay. This immuneACCESS table, as held by TCRdb, lists in-frame sequences with V and J called but not all clones. Of the missing ones, under half trace to an unresolved V gene in checked studies; the others have no known cause. For this sample the table gives 55,000 to 80,000 clones, of which more than 70% were detected only once. 5% to 6.5% of the sample is held by the ten biggest clonotypes. The sequencing input was PBMCs. Every receptor here comes from a man aged 60-69 years with colorectal cancer.

The chain uses TRBV3-1 (or the pseudogene TRBV3-2) and TRBJ2-5, with 9 bases lining up with TRBD2. Looked up from germline, CDR1 is LGHDT and CDR2 is YNNKEL (reference sequence). This CDR3 region has 16 residues. The V gene end was trimmed by 3 bases and the J gene end by 1 base; junction bases not matched to a gene: 6. The CDR3 reads CASSQSSGGFQETQYF. CDR3 nucleotides: TGTGCCAGCAGCCAGAGCAGCGGGGGGTTCCAAGAGACCCAGTACTTC.

This clone is a singleton in its sample. The chain couples TRBV27 to TRBJ2-7; no definite D call. CDR3 length: 13 amino acids. V was clipped by 11 bases and J by 3 bases, with 17 bases between them. Germline loops: CDR1 MNHEY, CDR2 SMNVEV (reference sequence). The CDR3 loop reads CASGTTKYYEQYF. The CDR3, as DNA: TGTGCCTCGGGCACGACAAAATACTACGAGCAGTACTTC.

This chain links TRBV7-9 with TRBJ2-6; D gene uncertain. The CDR3 has 16 residues. Germline V gives CDR1 SEHNR, CDR2 FQNEAQ (reference sequence). Trimming took 5 bases from V and 0 from J, leaving 11 bases between them. The DNA of the CDR3 is TGTGCCAGCAGCATCTTCTTCTCCTCTGGGGCCAACGTCCTGACTTTC. Amino acids: CASSIFFSSGANVLTF.

This chain links TRBV7-2 with TRBJ2-5, with 7 bases lining up with TRBD1. The CDR3 is 14 amino acids. V lost 4 bases and J lost 2; bases outside the gene matches: 4. CDR1 is SGHTA, CDR2 FQGNSA, per germline. CDR3 region: CASSSQGVQETQYF. The CDR3 DNA follows: TGTGCCAGCAGCTCGCAGGGGGTTCAAGAGACCCAGTACTTC.

J is TRBJ2-3 and V is TRBV5-8; D gene uncertain. Per the germline V gene, CDR1 is SGHTS and CDR2 is YDEGEE. The length of the CDR3 is 13 residues. Deletions cut 7 bases from V and 2 bases from J, with 11 bases between. CDR3 amino acids: CASEKRFTDTQYF. The CDR3 DNA reads as TGTGCCAGCGAGAAACGGTTCACAGATACGCAGTATTTT.

The chain recombines TRBV2 with TRBJ1-2; tentative D call: TRBD1 (6 bases). Trimming left V 5 bases short and J 5 bases short, with 12 bases between. From germline, CDR1 is SNHLY and CDR2 FYNNEI. CDR3 length: 13 residues. CDR3 in amino acids: CASSTTDRYGYTF. As DNA, the CDR3 is TGTGCCAGCAGTACAACGGACAGATATGGCTACACCTTC.

The rearrangement uses TRBV19 and TRBJ1-6, with D unresolved. Germline-derived CDR1 and CDR2 are LNHDA and SQIVND (reference sequence). The CDR3 has 15 amino acids. V was pared by 3 bases and J by 5 bases, with 11 bases between. CDR3 region: CASSIGSEHNSPLHF. The DNA for the CDR3 is TGTGCCAGTAGTATTGGATCAGAGCATAATTCACCCCTCCACTTT.

The rearrangement joins TRBV24-1 to TRBJ2-3; D is perhaps TRBD1 (5 bases). Trimming shortened V by 4 bases and J by 8 bases, and 15 bases separated the two germline ends. CDR3 size: 14 residues. The germline gives CDR1 KGHDR, CDR2 SFDVKD. CDR3 DNA sequence: TGTGCCACCAGTGAATCAGGGCAGGTCGCTACGCAGTATTTT. This codes for CATSESGQVATQYF.

This clone is a singleton in its sample. The chain combines TRBV10-2 with TRBJ2-5, with no clear D. Germline V gene lookup returns CDR1 WSHSY and CDR2 SAAADI. Trimming took off 6 bases at V and 4 bases at J, with 15 bases between the two ends. CDR3 length: 14 residues. This CDR3 reads CASRDGSWGETQYF. The CDR3 DNA follows: TGCGCCAGCAGGGACGGATCCTGGGGAGAGACCCAGTACTTC.

The rearrangement links TRBV19 to TRBJ1-2; TRBD1 agrees at 9 bases. The germline V gene has CDR1 LNHDA and CDR2 SQIVND (reference sequence). This CDR3 spans 14 amino acids. V shed 4 bases, J shed 6 bases, and the junction held 6 bases outside the gene matches. The CDR3 here is CASSNPGQGDGYTF. The CDR3 coding sequence is TGTGCCAGTAGTAACCCGGGACAGGGCGATGGCTACACCTTC. Variable domain in full (rest from reference TRBV19 and TRBJ1-2): DGGITQSPKYLFRKEGQNVTLSCEQNLNHDAMYWYRQDPGQGLRLIYYSQIVNDFQKGDIAEGYSVSREKKESFPLTVTSAQKNPTAFYLCASSNPGQGDGYTFGSGTRLTVV.

The chain links TRBV5-1 to TRBJ2-3; 10 bases fit TRBD2. Germline loops: CDR1 SGHRS, CDR2 YFSETQ. CDR3 length: 16 residues. With 3 bases clipped from V and 6 bases from J, the junction kept 10 bases outside the gene matches. CDR3 in amino acids: CASSSGLAASADTQYF. CDR3 DNA sequence: TGCGCCAGCAGCTCCGGACTAGCGGCGAGCGCGGATACGCAGTATTTT.

The chain employs TRBV11-2 and TRBJ1-4, with a tentative D call TRBD1 (5 bases). Trimming removed 5 bases at V and 8 bases at J, with 9 bases between. Germline CDR1 is SGHAT and CDR2 is FQNNGV. The CDR3 contains 12 residues. The CDR3: CASSGADEKLFF. The DNA for the CDR3 is TGTGCCAGCAGCGGGGCAGACGAAAAACTGTTTTTT.

This sequence joins TRBV5-5 and TRBJ2-7; tentatively, D is TRBD1 (6 bases). This CDR3 contains 14 residues. V was shortened by 3 bases and J by 2 bases, with 12 bases between the two germline ends. Germline values: CDR1 SGHKS, CDR2 YYEKEE (reference sequence). Here the CDR3 reads CASSSTRGTYEQYF. CDR3 DNA sequence: TGTGCCAGCAGCTCGACCAGGGGAACCTACGAGCAGTACTTC.

The chain employs TRBV18 and TRBJ2-3; no reliable D call. Trimming shortened V by 0 bases and J by 0 bases, and 7 bases separated the two germline ends. CDR3 length equals 15 residues. Germline V gene lookup returns CDR1 KGHSH and CDR2 LQKENI. In nucleotides, the CDR3 is TGTGCCAGCTCACCACCTTCCGGTAGCACAGATACGCAGTATTTT. Translating it yields CASSPPSGSTDTQYF.